What follows are 18 T cell receptor beta chains derived from one specimen sequenced in a study of shared clonotypes between healthy human individuals. Sequenced by immunoSEQ multiplex PCR; TCRdb stores in-frame clones only, minus some. The sample lists 2 million to 2.5 million clones, about 94% occurring once. The sample taken for sequencing was naive CD4+ T cells sorted from blood. The subset here: CD45RA+ positively selected. These receptors all come from a man younger than 30 in good health.

This chain uses TRBV5-6 with TRBJ2-7; 8 bases fit TRBD1. Per germline, CDR1 SGHDT and CDR2 YYEEEE. V was clipped by 4 bases and J by 4 bases; unmatched bases: 10. The CDR3 is made up of 15 amino acids. The CDR3 DNA reads as TGTGCCAGCAGCCAATTGGACAGGGACGATTACGAGCAGTACTTC. Translating it yields CASSQLDRDDYEQYF.

Details on this clone: The same CDR3 arises from other DNA sequences in this sample as well. V and J are TRBV5-4 and TRBJ1-3; D gene unclear. The CDR3 has 15 residues. The germline V gene encodes CDR1 SGHNT and CDR2 YYREEE (reference sequence). The V end was cut by 0 bases, the J end by 0 bases, with 7 bases between. CDR3 sequence: CASSLGSNSGNTIYF. CDR3 sequence (DNA): TGTGCCAGCAGCTTGGGGTCCAACTCTGGAAACACCATATATTTT.

The chain recombines TRBV7-2 with TRBJ2-3; D is perhaps TRBD2 (7 bases). The CDR3 has 15 residues. Per germline, CDR1 SGHTA and CDR2 FQGNSA. Deletions cut 4 bases from V and 2 bases from J, with 13 bases between. In DNA form, the CDR3 reads TGTGCCAGCAGCTGGGGGGGGACATCCACAGATACGCAGTATTTT. Residues: CASSWGGTSTDTQYF.

The J gene is TRBJ2-7, the V gene TRBV2; D is unresolved. Germline V gives CDR1 SNHLY, CDR2 FYNNEI. V dropped 6 bases and J dropped 0 bases, with 12 bases sitting between them. The CDR3 contains 14 residues. CDR3 region: CASRRQWVSYEQYF. The CDR3 nucleotides are TGTGCCAGCAGAAGGCAGTGGGTCTCCTACGAGCAGTACTTC. The variable domain in full, with the rest retrieved from reference TRBV2 and TRBJ2-7, is EPEVTQTPSHQVTQMGQEVILRCVPISNHLYFYWYRQILGQKVEFLVSFYNNEISEKSEIFDDQFSVERPDGSNFTLKIRSTKLEDSAMYFCASRRQWVSYEQYFGPGTRLTVT.

The V call is TRBV6-5, the J call TRBJ2-2; TRBD1 matches 7 bases. J gave up 6 bases and V 5 bases, and 6 bases lay outside the gene matches. Germline-derived CDR1 and CDR2 are MNHEY and SVGAGI. The CDR3 is made up of 14 amino acids. CDR3 loop: CASSKTGLAGELFF. The CDR3 nucleotides read TGTGCCAGCAGTAAGACAGGGTTGGCCGGGGAGCTGTTTTTT.

The V gene is TRBV11-2, the J gene TRBJ2-3; 9 nucleotides line up with TRBD1. V lost 5 bases to trimming and J lost 5 bases; unmatched junction nucleotides: 5. The CDR3 is made up of 14 amino acids. Germline V gene lookup returns CDR1 SGHAT and CDR2 FQNNGV. CDR3 loop: CASSPDRGVDTQYF. The DNA of the CDR3 is TGTGCCAGCAGCCCCGACAGGGGGGTAGATACGCAGTATTTT.

Turning to this clone: This sample includes further DNA sequences coding for the same CDR3. The rearrangement links TRBV27 to TRBJ1-4; D possibly corresponds to TRBD1 (5 bases). The CDR3 length is 17 residues. Germline CDR1 MNHEY, CDR2 SMNVEV (reference sequence). V gave up 2 bases and J gave up 7 bases, with 20 bases separating them. The CDR3 nucleotides read TGTGCCAGCAGTTTACGAACCCTAACGGGGCGGGGTGAAAAACTGTTTTTT. It specifies CASSLRTLTGRGEKLFF.

The chain links TRBV6-6 to TRBJ2-7, with D hard to call. This CDR3 comprises 14 residues. Germline values: CDR1 MNHNY, CDR2 SVGAGI (reference sequence). Trimming pared 2 bases from V and 5 bases from J, leaving 13 bases between. This CDR3 reads CASSYPAGKNEQYF. The CDR3, as DNA: TGTGCCAGCAGTTACCCCGCAGGCAAGAACGAGCAGTACTTC.

The J gene is TRBJ1-5, the V gene TRBV30; 10 bases match TRBD1. Germline CDR1 GTSNPN, CDR2 SVGIG (reference sequence). Trimming removed 5 bases from V and 3 bases from J; junction bases left unmatched: 7. The CDR3 has 15 residues. CDR3 protein: CAWGGQGGINQPQHF. In nucleotides, the CDR3 is TGTGCCTGGGGAGGACAGGGGGGGATCAATCAGCCCCAGCATTTT.

On this clone: Other DNA sequences in the sample encode the same CDR3. The chain is built from TRBV10-3 and TRBJ2-7; 10 bases align to TRBD2. CDR1 and CDR2 from the germline V gene are ENHRY and SYGVKD. Trimming at V came to 4 bases and at J to 1 base, leaving 4 bases not matched to a gene. This CDR3 comprises 15 residues. The CDR3 loop reads CAISVLAGGSYEQYF. The CDR3 DNA reads as TGTGCCATCAGTGTGTTAGCGGGGGGATCCTACGAGCAGTACTTC.

V gene TRBV5-1 combines with J gene TRBJ2-1; TRBD2 matches at 13 bases. The CDR3 is 18 residues long. The V gene end was trimmed by 3 bases and the J gene end by 0 bases; junction bases not matched to a gene: 6. The germline V gene encodes CDR1 SGHRS and CDR2 YFSETQ. Here the CDR3 reads CASSSQLAGGNSYNEQFF. DNA for the CDR3: TGCGCCAGCAGCTCCCAACTAGCGGGAGGGAACTCCTACAATGAGCAGTTCTTC.

The chain joins TRBV2 to TRBJ2-1; D is unresolved. CDR3 length equals 13 residues. Germline-derived CDR1 and CDR2 are SNHLY and FYNNEI. With 6 bases removed from V and 4 bases from J, the gap between germline ends came to 10 bases. The CDR3 spells CASSALQYNEQFF. CDR3 nucleotides: TGTGCCAGCAGCGCGTTACAGTACAATGAGCAGTTCTTC.

The rearrangement joins TRBV18 to TRBJ2-7; no clear D. V lost 2 bases, J lost 6 bases, and 14 bases lay in between. The CDR3 consists of 14 residues. CDR1 is KGHSH, CDR2 LQKENI, per germline. CDR3 nucleotides: TGTGCCAGCTCACCAGGTCTGGGCCCCTCCGAGCAGTACTTC. Protein: CASSPGLGPSEQYF.

This chain joins TRBV5-1 and TRBJ2-7, with D tentatively TRBD1 (5 bases). Looked up from germline, CDR1 is SGHRS and CDR2 is YFSETQ. V lost 4 bases and J lost 2, with 13 bases in between. This CDR3 is 14 amino acids long. This CDR3 reads CASSIGHKTYEQYF. CDR3 sequence (DNA): TGCGCCAGCAGCATAGGACACAAGACCTACGAGCAGTACTTC. Using reference TRBV5-1 and TRBJ2-7 for the parts outside the CDR3, the full variable domain is KAGVTQTPRYLIKTRGQQVTLSCSPISGHRSVSWYQQTPGQGLQFLFEYFSETQRNKGNFPGRFSGRQFSNSRSEMNVSTLELGDSALYLCASSIGHKTYEQYFGPGTRLTVT.

The chain uses TRBV19 and TRBJ2-7; no reliable D call. The germline gives CDR1 LNHDA, CDR2 SQIVND (reference sequence). This CDR3 is 11 amino acids long. Trimming took off 4 bases at V and 5 bases at J, with 6 bases between the two ends. CDR3 nucleotides: TGTGCCAGTAGTAACTATGACGAGCAGTACTTC. It yields the protein CASSNYDEQYF.

The table lists this clone with a count of one. The chain recombines TRBV30 with TRBJ1-2; 11 bases match TRBD1. The CDR3 sequence is 14 residues long. The trim removed 4 bases at V and 6 bases at J, leaving 7 bases unmatched. Germline lookup yields CDR1 GTSNPN and CDR2 SVGIG (reference sequence). CDR3 residues: CAWTIRDRGNGYTF. CDR3 DNA sequence: TGTGCCTGGACAATTCGGGACAGGGGGAATGGCTACACCTTC.

About this clone itself: This specimen includes other DNA sequences encoding the same CDR3. The rearrangement joins TRBV2 to TRBJ2-7; no clear D. V lost 4 bases and J 3 bases, leaving 4 bases between the germline ends. Germline loops: CDR1 SNHLY, CDR2 FYNNEI. CDR3 length: 11 amino acids. The CDR3 bases are TGTGCCAGCAGTGGAAGCTACGAGCAGTACTTC. Amino acid sequence: CASSGSYEQYF.

This clone was seen only once. The V call is TRBV10-3, the J call TRBJ1-5; no clear D gene. Germline-derived CDR1 and CDR2 are ENHRY and SYGVKD. The CDR3 is 15 amino acids. V lost 2 bases, J lost 3 bases, and 11 bases lay in between. The CDR3 region has the DNA TGTGCCATCAGTGAGGTCCCAGGATCCAATCAGCCCCAGCATTTT. Translated, it gives CAISEVPGSNQPQHF.